This T cell receptor beta chain emerged from a study of beta chain features in type 1 diabetes. Broader study findings: Individuals with type 1 diabetes displayed fewer insertions and more deletions at VDJ junctions. Any role of HLA type in TCRB rearrangement remained unresolved here.

Expressed TCRB transcripts got sequenced, as all isolated RNA was reverse transcribed. TCRdb keeps only in-frame clones here, not all; method: immunoSEQ multiplex PCR. The data show under 800,000 clones, with around a sixth seen just once and 0.07% to 0.095% held by the top ten. On this clone itself: Its antigen is unidentified.

Every donor had blood drawn once into heparin, approximately 120 mL on average. Sorted populations were all over 98% pure. Input material: naive CD4+ T cells from blood. The sequence derives from a man between 18 and 35 years old in good health.

Here the CDR3 DNA reads TGCGCCAGCAGCTTTTTCCCGGGACAGGGAGGCAATCAGCCCCAGCATTTT. Translated, it gives CASSFFPGQGGNQPQHF. The rearrangement links TRBV5-1 to TRBJ1-5; 9 nucleotides match TRBD1. The ends lost 2 bases at V and 2 bases at J; junction bases unmatched: 8. The CDR3 spans 17 residues. Germline assignment: CDR1 SGHRS and CDR2 YFSETQ.